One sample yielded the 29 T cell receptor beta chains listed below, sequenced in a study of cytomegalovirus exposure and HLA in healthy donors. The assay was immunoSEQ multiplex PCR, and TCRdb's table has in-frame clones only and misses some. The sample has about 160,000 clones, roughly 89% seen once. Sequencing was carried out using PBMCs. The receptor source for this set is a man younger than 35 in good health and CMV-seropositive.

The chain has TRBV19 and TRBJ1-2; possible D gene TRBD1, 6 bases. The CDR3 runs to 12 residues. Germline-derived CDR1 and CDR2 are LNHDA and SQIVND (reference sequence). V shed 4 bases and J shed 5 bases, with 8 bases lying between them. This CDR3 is CASSTGQYGYTF. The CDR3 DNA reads TGTGCCAGTAGTACGGGACAATATGGCTACACCTTC.

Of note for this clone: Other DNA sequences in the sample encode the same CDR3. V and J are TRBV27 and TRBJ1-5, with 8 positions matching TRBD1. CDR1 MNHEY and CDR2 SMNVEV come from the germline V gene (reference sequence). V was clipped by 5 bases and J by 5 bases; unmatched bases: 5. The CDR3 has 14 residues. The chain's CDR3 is CASSPGQGHQPQHF. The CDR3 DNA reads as TGTGCCAGCAGTCCCGGACAGGGACATCAGCCCCAGCATTTT.

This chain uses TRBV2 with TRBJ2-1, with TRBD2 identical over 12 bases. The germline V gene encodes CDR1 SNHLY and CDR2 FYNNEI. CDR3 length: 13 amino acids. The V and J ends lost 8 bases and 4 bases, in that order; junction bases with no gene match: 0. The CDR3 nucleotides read TGTGCCAGCGGGACTAGCGGGTACAATGAGCAGTTCTTC. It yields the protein CASGTSGYNEQFF. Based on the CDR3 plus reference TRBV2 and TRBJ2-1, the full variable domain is EPEVTQTPSHQVTQMGQEVILRCVPISNHLYFYWYRQILGQKVEFLVSFYNNEISEKSEIFDDQFSVERPDGSNFTLKIRSTKLEDSAMYFCASGTSGYNEQFFGPGTRLTVL.

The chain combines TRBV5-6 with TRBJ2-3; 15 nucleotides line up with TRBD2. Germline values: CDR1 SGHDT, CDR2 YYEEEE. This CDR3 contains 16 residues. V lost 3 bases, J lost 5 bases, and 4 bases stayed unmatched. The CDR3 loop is CASSWTSGRAGDTQYF. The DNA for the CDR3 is TGTGCCAGCAGCTGGACTAGCGGGAGGGCAGGAGATACGCAGTATTTT.

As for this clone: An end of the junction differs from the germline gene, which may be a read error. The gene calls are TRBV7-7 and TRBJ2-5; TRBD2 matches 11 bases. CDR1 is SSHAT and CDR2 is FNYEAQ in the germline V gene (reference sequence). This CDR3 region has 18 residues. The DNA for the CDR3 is TGTGCTAGCAGCTTAGTGTTAGCGGGAGGGCCGGGCGATTCCGTCCAGTACTTC. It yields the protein CASSLVLAGGPGDSVQYF. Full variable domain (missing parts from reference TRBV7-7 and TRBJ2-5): GAGVSQSPRYKVTKRGQDVTLRCDPISSHATLYWYQQALGQGPEFLTYFNYEAQPDKSGLPSDRFSAERPEGSISTLTIQRTEQRDSAMYRCASSLVLAGGPGDSVQYFGPGTRLLVL.

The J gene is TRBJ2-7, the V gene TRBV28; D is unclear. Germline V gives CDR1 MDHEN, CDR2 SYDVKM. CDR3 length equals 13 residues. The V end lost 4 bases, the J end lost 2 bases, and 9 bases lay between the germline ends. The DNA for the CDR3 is TGTGCCAGCAGTTCCTTGTCTCCCTACGAGCAGTACTTC. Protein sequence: CASSSLSPYEQYF.

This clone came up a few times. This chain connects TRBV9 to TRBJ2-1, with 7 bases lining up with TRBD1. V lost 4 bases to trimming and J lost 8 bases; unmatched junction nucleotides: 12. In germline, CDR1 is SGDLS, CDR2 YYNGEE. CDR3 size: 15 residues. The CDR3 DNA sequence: TGTGCCAGCAGCACTACCCAACAGGGGTTCGATGAGCAGTTCTTC. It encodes CASSTTQQGFDEQFF.

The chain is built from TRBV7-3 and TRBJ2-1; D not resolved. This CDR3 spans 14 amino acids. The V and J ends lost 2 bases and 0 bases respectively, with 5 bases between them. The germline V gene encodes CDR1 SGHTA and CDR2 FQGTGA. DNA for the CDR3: TGTGCCAGCAGCTTAGGCAGCTCCTACAATGAGCAGTTCTTC. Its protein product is CASSLGSSYNEQFF.

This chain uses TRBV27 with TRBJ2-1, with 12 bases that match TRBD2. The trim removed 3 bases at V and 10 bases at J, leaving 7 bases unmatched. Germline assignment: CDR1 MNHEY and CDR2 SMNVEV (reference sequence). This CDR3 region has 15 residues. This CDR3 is CASSFSTSGSREQFF. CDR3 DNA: TGTGCCAGCAGTTTCTCGACTAGCGGGAGCCGAGAGCAGTTCTTC.

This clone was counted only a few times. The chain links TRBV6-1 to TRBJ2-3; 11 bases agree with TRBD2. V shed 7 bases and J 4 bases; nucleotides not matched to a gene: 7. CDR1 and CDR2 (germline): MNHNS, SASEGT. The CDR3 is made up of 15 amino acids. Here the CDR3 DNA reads TGTGCCAGCATTTGGGCTAGCGGGAGGTCAGATACGCAGTATTTT. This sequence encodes CASIWASGRSDTQYF.

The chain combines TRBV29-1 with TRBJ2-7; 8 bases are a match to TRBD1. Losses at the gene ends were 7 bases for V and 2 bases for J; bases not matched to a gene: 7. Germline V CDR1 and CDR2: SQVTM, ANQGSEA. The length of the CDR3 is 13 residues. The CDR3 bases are TGCAGCGCACGGACAGGGTCCCCCTACGAGCAGTACTTC. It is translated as CSARTGSPYEQYF.

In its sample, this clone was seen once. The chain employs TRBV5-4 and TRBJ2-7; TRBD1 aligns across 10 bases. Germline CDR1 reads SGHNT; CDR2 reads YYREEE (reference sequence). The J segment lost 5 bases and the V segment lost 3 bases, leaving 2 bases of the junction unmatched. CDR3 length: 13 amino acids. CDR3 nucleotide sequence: TGTGCCAGCAGCTCGACAGGGGGCAACGAGCAGTACTTC. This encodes CASSSTGGNEQYF.

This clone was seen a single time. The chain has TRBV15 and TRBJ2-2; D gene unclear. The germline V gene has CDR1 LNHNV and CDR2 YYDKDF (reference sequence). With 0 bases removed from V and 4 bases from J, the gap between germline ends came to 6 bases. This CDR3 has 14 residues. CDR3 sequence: CATSREAVTGELFF. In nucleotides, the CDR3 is TGTGCCACCAGCAGAGAGGCGGTCACCGGGGAGCTGTTTTTT.

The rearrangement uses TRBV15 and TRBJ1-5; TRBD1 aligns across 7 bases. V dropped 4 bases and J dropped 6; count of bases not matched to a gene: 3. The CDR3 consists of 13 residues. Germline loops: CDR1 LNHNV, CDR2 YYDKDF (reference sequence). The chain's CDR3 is CATSNDRAQPQHF. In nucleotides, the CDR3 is TGTGCCACCAGCAATGACAGGGCTCAGCCCCAGCATTTT.

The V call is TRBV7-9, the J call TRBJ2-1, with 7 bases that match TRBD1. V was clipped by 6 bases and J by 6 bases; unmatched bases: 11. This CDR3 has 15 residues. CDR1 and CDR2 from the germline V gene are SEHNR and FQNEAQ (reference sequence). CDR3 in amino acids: CASSHTTGPFNEQFF. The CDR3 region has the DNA TGTGCCAGCAGTCACACGACAGGGCCATTCAATGAGCAGTTCTTC. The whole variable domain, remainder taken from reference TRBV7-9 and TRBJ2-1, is DTGVSQNPRHKITKRGQNVTFRCDPISEHNRLYWYRQTLGQGPEFLTYFQNEAQLEKSRLLSDRFSAERPKGSFSTLEIQRTEQGDSAMYLCASSHTTGPFNEQFFGPGTRLTVL.

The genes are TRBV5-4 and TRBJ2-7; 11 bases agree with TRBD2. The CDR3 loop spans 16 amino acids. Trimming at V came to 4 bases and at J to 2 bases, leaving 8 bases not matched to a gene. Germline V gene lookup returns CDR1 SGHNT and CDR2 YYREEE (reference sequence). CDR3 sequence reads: CASSGGTSGNAYEQYF. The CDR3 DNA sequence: TGTGCCAGCAGCGGAGGGACTAGCGGCAACGCCTACGAGCAGTACTTC.

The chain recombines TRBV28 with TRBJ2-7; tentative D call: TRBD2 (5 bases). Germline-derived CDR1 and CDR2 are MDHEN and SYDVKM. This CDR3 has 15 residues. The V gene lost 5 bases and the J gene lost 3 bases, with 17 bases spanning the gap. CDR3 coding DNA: TGTGCCAGCAGTCCGGCCGGGGATTCTGGCTACGAGCAGTACTTC. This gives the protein CASSPAGDSGYEQYF.

In DNA, the CDR3 is TGTGCCATCAAGCAGGGGCCTGCCTACGAGCAGTACTTC. Its protein is CAIKQGPAYEQYF. The V and J genes are TRBV10-3 and TRBJ2-7; tentatively, D is TRBD1 (6 bases). Germline V gene sequence: CDR1 ENHRY, CDR2 SYGVKD. Trimming took off 7 bases at V and 2 bases at J, with 12 bases between the two ends. This CDR3 is built from 13 residues.

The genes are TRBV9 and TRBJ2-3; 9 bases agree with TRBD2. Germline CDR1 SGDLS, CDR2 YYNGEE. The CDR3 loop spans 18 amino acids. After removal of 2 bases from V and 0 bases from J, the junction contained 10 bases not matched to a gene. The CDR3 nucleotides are TGTGCCAGCAGCGTGGGTTTTGCTAGCGGGAAGAGCACAGATACGCAGTATTTT. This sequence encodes CASSVGFASGKSTDTQYF.

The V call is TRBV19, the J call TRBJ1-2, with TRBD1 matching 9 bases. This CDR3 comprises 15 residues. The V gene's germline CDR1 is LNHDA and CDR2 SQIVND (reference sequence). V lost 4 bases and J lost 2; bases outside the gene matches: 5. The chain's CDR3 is CASSTIQGANYGYTF. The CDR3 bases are TGTGCCAGTAGTACAATACAGGGGGCCAACTATGGCTACACCTTC.

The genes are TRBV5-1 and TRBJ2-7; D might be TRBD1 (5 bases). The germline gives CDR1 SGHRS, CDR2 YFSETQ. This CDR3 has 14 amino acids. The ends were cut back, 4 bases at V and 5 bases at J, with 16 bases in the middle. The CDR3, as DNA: TGCGCCAGCAGCACAGGATGGTTTGGGGACGAGCAGTACTTC. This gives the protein CASSTGWFGDEQYF.

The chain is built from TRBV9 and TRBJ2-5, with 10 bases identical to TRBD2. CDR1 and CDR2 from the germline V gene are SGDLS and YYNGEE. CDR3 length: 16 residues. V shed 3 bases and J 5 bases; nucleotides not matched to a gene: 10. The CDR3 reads CASSATSGSPGETQYF. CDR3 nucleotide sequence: TGTGCCAGCAGCGCGACTAGCGGGTCCCCCGGGGAGACCCAGTACTTC. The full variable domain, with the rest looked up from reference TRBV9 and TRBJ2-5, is DSGVTQTPKHLITATGQRVTLRCSPRSGDLSVYWYQQSLDQGLQFLIQYYNGEERAKGNILERFSAQQFPDLHSELNLSSLELGDSALYFCASSATSGSPGETQYFGPGTRLLVL.

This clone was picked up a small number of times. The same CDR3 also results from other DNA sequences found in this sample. CDR3 loop: CASSYSTAGSYEQYF. Written as DNA, the CDR3 is TGTGCCAGCAGTTACTCCACGGCGGGATCCTACGAGCAGTACTTC. The gene calls are TRBV6-5 and TRBJ2-7; possible D gene TRBD2, 6 bases. V lost 0 bases and J lost 1, with 10 bases in between. Germline V gene lookup returns CDR1 MNHEY and CDR2 SVGAGI. The CDR3 runs to 15 residues.

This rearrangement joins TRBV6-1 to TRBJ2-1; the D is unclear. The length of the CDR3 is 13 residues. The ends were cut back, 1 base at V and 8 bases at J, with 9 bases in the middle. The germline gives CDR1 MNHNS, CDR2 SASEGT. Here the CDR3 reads CASSEGLLYEQFF. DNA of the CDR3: TGTGCCAGCAGTGAAGGCCTATTGTATGAGCAGTTCTTC.

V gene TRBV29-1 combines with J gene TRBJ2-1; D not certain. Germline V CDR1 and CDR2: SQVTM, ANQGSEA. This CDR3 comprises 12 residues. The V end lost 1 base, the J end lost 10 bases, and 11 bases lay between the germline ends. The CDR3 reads CSVEGEAEEQFF. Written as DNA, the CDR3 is TGCAGCGTTGAAGGAGAGGCGGAGGAGCAGTTCTTC.

The CDR3 is CASSAGSGKGTDTQYF. In DNA form, the CDR3 reads TGTGCCAGCAGCGCTGGTAGCGGGAAGGGGACAGATACGCAGTATTTT. V usage is TRBV6-4 and J usage is TRBJ2-3; 8 nucleotides match TRBD2. Germline trimming cut 6 bases from V and 3 bases from J; bases unmatched to any gene: 11. Per the germline V gene, CDR1 is MRHNA and CDR2 is SNTAGT. CDR3 length equals 16 residues.

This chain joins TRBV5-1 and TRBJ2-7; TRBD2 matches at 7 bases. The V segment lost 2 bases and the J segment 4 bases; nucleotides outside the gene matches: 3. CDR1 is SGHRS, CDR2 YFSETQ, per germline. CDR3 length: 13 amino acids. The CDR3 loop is CASSFAGAYEQYF. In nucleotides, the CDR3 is TGCGCCAGCAGCTTCGCGGGAGCTTACGAGCAGTACTTC. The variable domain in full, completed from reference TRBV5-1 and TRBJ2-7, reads KAGVTQTPRYLIKTRGQQVTLSCSPISGHRSVSWYQQTPGQGLQFLFEYFSETQRNKGNFPGRFSGRQFSNSRSEMNVSTLELGDSALYLCASSFAGAYEQYFGPGTRLTVT.

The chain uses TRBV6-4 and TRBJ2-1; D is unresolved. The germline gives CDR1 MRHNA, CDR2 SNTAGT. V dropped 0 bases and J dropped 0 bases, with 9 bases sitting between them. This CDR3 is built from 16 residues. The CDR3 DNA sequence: TGTGCCAGCAGTGACTCTGGAGTTAGCTCCTACAATGAGCAGTTCTTC. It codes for CASSDSGVSSYNEQFF.

The CDR3 region is CASLGLDNNEQFF. Here the CDR3 DNA reads TGTGCCAGCCTGGGACTAGATAACAATGAGCAGTTCTTC. The J gene is TRBJ2-1, the V gene TRBV6-5, with 8 bases identical to TRBD2. Germline CDR1 is MNHEY and CDR2 is SVGAGI. CDR3 size: 13 residues. With V trimmed by 8 bases and J by 5 bases, 5 bases remained unmatched.